The 27 T cell receptor beta chains listed next were all sequenced from one sample in a study of cytomegalovirus exposure and HLA in healthy donors. Use of 60 Vbeta and 13 Jbeta primers characterized the PCR. The repertoire was sequenced with immunoSEQ multiplex PCR; TCRdb's copy has only in-frame clones and lacks some. The repertoire holds more than 85,000 clones, approximately 69% seen once, with more than 2.5% in the top ten. Sequencing was carried out using PBMCs. The receptor source for this set is a young man in good health and CMV-seronegative.

The chain joins TRBV15 to TRBJ2-6; weak D call: TRBD2 (5 bases). The V end was cut by 0 bases, the J end by 2 bases, with 26 bases between. CDR3 length: 22 residues. The germline V gene encodes CDR1 LNHNV and CDR2 YYDKDF (reference sequence). The CDR3 here is CATSRDLRAAGGIRTGANVLTF. Written as DNA, the CDR3 is TGTGCCACCAGCAGAGATCTCCGGGCGGCAGGAGGCATTCGTACTGGGGCCAACGTCCTGACTTTC.

This clone was recorded a few times. The chain employs TRBV11-2 and TRBJ2-1; TRBD2 matches 8 bases. The V gene end was trimmed by 5 bases and the J gene end by 6 bases; junction bases not matched to a gene: 3. Germline CDR1 and CDR2: SGHAT and FQNNGV. The CDR3 consists of 13 residues. The CDR3 here is CASSRGGRNEQFF. CDR3 in DNA: TGTGCCAGCAGCCGGGGGGGGCGCAATGAGCAGTTCTTC.

V usage is TRBV4-1 and J usage is TRBJ1-5; 10 positions agree with TRBD1. Germline V lookup: CDR1 MGHRA, CDR2 YSYEKL. V shed 1 base and J 0 bases; nucleotides not matched to a gene: 12. CDR3 length: 20 residues. CDR3 coding DNA: TGCGCCAGCAGCCAAGGATATGGGACAGGGGATCGGTATAGCAATCAGCCCCAGCATTTT. This sequence encodes CASSQGYGTGDRYSNQPQHF.

This clone was observed once. The J gene is TRBJ1-2, the V gene TRBV4-3; D gene unclear. V lost 2 bases and J 5 bases, leaving 21 bases between the germline ends. The CDR3 extends over 17 amino acids. From germline, CDR1 is LGHNA and CDR2 YSLEER. CDR3 protein: CASSQSLDMGFEYGYTF. CDR3 DNA: TGCGCCAGCAGCCAATCTCTAGATATGGGTTTTGAGTATGGCTACACCTTC.

This clone was counted between two and nine times. This chain connects TRBV11-3 to TRBJ1-2, with 8 bases lining up with TRBD1. This CDR3 is built from 13 residues. V dropped 4 bases and J dropped 3; count of bases not matched to a gene: 1. The germline V gene has CDR1 SGHNT and CDR2 YENEEA. The DNA of the CDR3 is TGTGCCAGCAGCTCAGGGGGCGACTATGGCTACACCTTC. Amino acid sequence: CASSSGGDYGYTF.

The chain is built from TRBV28 and TRBJ2-5, with D perhaps TRBD1 (6 bases). The assigned J gene may be wrong: the sequence end matches TRBJ2-7 better. CDR3 length: 13 amino acids. CDR1 and CDR2 from the germline V gene are MDHEN and SYDVKM. The DNA of the CDR3 is TGTGCCAGCAGGGTCTCAGGGGCCTACGAGCAGTACTTC. Its protein product is CASRVSGAYEQYF.

The genes are TRBV6-5 and TRBJ1-2; 8 bases map to TRBD1. Per germline, CDR1 MNHEY and CDR2 SVGAGI. This CDR3 is 15 amino acids long. After removal of 0 bases from V and 4 bases from J, the junction contained 4 bases not matched to a gene. The CDR3 DNA sequence: TGTGCCAGCAGTTACTCGGACAGGGTAGGCTATGGCTACACCTTC. Protein: CASSYSDRVGYGYTF.

The chain links TRBV5-1 to TRBJ2-7; D is perhaps TRBD2 (5 bases). CDR3 length: 16 amino acids. The germline gives CDR1 SGHRS, CDR2 YFSETQ. The ends were cut back, 0 bases at V and 2 bases at J, with 15 bases in the middle. The CDR3 nucleotides are TGCGCCAGCAGCTTGGGAGGGATCGCTCCCACCTACGAGCAGTACTTC. Its translation is CASSLGGIAPTYEQYF.

This sequence joins TRBV5-4 and TRBJ1-1; 8 positions match TRBD1. Unmatched junction bases numbered 9, after V lost 4 bases and J lost 4 bases. The CDR3 contains 15 residues. Germline V gene sequence: CDR1 SGHNT, CDR2 YYREEE (reference sequence). The CDR3 DNA reads as TGTGCCAGCAGCAAACAGACAGGGGATCCCACTGAAGCTTTCTTT. The encoded protein is CASSKQTGDPTEAFF. The variable domain in full, with the rest retrieved from reference TRBV5-4 and TRBJ1-1, is ETGVTQSPTHLIKTRGQQVTLRCSSQSGHNTVSWYQQALGQGPQFIFQYYREEENGRGNFPPRFSGLQFPNYSSELNVNALELDDSALYLCASSKQTGDPTEAFFGQGTRLTVV.

The genes are TRBV18 and TRBJ2-2, with a possible D match to TRBD1 (5 bases). The CDR3 loop spans 15 amino acids. V was pared by 6 bases and J by 4 bases, with 15 bases between. Germline V gene lookup returns CDR1 KGHSH and CDR2 LQKENI. The CDR3 is CASSKGRIATGELFF. CDR3 nucleotide sequence: TGTGCCAGCTCCAAGGGGCGGATAGCCACCGGGGAGCTGTTTTTT.

The J gene is TRBJ2-3, the V gene TRBV29-1, with D perhaps TRBD2 (5 bases). The CDR3 runs 12 residues. Germline lookup yields CDR1 SQVTM and CDR2 ANQGSEA. Trimming took 7 bases from V and 2 from J, leaving 10 bases between them. The CDR3 DNA follows: TGCAGCGGCTCGGGGTCCACAGATACGCAGTATTTT. Translating it yields CSGSGSTDTQYF.

This chain joins TRBV9 and TRBJ2-2; 7 bases match TRBD1. The CDR3 is 17 amino acids. The ends lost 0 bases at V and 5 bases at J; junction bases unmatched: 10. CDR1 is SGDLS and CDR2 is YYNGEE in the germline V gene. The CDR3 sequence: CASSVDGRGHSTGELFF. In DNA form, the CDR3 reads TGTGCCAGCAGCGTAGATGGAAGGGGGCATAGTACCGGGGAGCTGTTTTTT. The variable domain in full, completed from reference TRBV9 and TRBJ2-2, reads DSGVTQTPKHLITATGQRVTLRCSPRSGDLSVYWYQQSLDQGLQFLIQYYNGEERAKGNILERFSAQQFPDLHSELNLSSLELGDSALYFCASSVDGRGHSTGELFFGEGSRLTVL.

The DNA of the CDR3 is TGTGCCAGCAGAATAGCGGGAGGCGGAGACGAGCAGTACTTC. Translating it yields CASRIAGGGDEQYF. The chain is built from TRBV5-4 and TRBJ2-7, with TRBD2 matching over 10 bases. CDR1 SGHNT and CDR2 YYREEE come from the germline V gene (reference sequence). The CDR3 runs to 14 residues. V gave up 5 bases and J gave up 5 bases; unmatched junction bases: 7.

The CDR3 DNA is TGTGCCAGCAGTTTCAGGGGTGCGGAGACCCAGTACTTC. Translated, it gives CASSFRGAETQYF. V is TRBV27 and J is TRBJ2-5, with D possibly TRBD1 on 6 matching bases. This CDR3 is built from 13 residues. The V and J ends lost 3 bases and 5 bases respectively, with 10 bases between them. CDR1 MNHEY and CDR2 SMNVEV come from the germline V gene (reference sequence).

This clone was counted only a few times. The rearrangement joins TRBV7-2 to TRBJ1-2; D gene unclear. CDR1 and CDR2 from the germline V gene are SGHTA and FQGNSA. With 5 bases removed from V and 8 bases from J, the gap between germline ends came to 18 bases. The CDR3 loop spans 14 amino acids. The CDR3 here is CASSPRSNVGGYTF. The CDR3 region has the DNA TGTGCCAGCAGCCCCCGGAGCAACGTTGGCGGCTACACCTTC.

For this clone: Compared with germline, one end of the junction differs, possibly owing to a read error. The chain is built from TRBV18 and TRBJ2-1; 8 bases align to TRBD1. Per the germline V gene, CDR1 is KGHSH and CDR2 is LQKENI. There are 12 residues in the CDR3. CDR3 amino acids: CASSPDGTGPIF. CDR3 DNA: TGTGCCAGCTCACCCGACGGGACAGGCCCAATCTTC.

The table lists this clone with a few counts. The rearrangement links TRBV7-9 to TRBJ2-6; D remains unclear. Trimming took 2 bases from V and 0 from J, leaving 8 bases between them. The CDR3 is 16 residues long. Germline-derived CDR1 and CDR2 are SEHNR and FQNEAQ (reference sequence). CDR3 loop: CASSLMVGSGANVLTF. The CDR3 DNA reads as TGTGCCAGCAGCTTAATGGTCGGCTCTGGGGCCAACGTCCTGACTTTC.

The chain uses TRBV28 and TRBJ1-2; the D is unclear. The germline gives CDR1 MDHEN, CDR2 SYDVKM. This CDR3 is 16 amino acids long. The V gene lost 1 base and the J gene lost 4 bases, with 16 bases spanning the gap. DNA for the CDR3: TGTGCCAGCAGTTTATTCGGCCAGCGCCTAGGCTATGGCTACACCTTC. Its translation is CASSLFGQRLGYGYTF.

The chain uses TRBV2 and TRBJ2-5; 8 bases are a match to TRBD2. TRBJ2-7 explains the end of the DNA better; the J call may be wrong. The germline gives CDR1 SNHLY, CDR2 FYNNEI. This CDR3 spans 13 amino acids. The CDR3 nucleotides read TGTGCCAGCACCGTGGGACTAGGGCACGAGCAGTACTTC. Translation gives CASTVGLGHEQYF.

The chain combines TRBV23-1 with TRBJ2-5; 13 nucleotides line up with TRBD2. TRBV23-1 counts as an open reading frame of uncertain function. The length of the CDR3 is 19 residues. V was clipped by 4 bases and J by 6 bases; unmatched bases: 17. The CDR3 nucleotides are TGCGCCAGCAGTCGCCTCCGCTCGGGAGCGGGACTAGCGGGACAGACCCAGTACTTC. It yields the protein CASSRLRSGAGLAGQTQYF.

The chain is built from TRBV6-1 and TRBJ2-1; 7 bases map to TRBD2. CDR1 and CDR2 (germline): MNHNS, SASEGT. The V gene end was trimmed by 1 base and the J gene end by 2 bases; junction bases not matched to a gene: 5. This CDR3 comprises 16 residues. The CDR3, as DNA: TGTGCCAGCAGTGAAGTTATAAGCGGGACCTACAATGAGCAGTTCTTC. It specifies CASSEVISGTYNEQFF.

V is TRBV4-2 and J is TRBJ2-2, with D possibly being TRBD1 (5 bases). V lost 7 bases and J lost 4, with 16 bases in between. The CDR3 covers 15 residues. From germline, CDR1 is LGHNA and CDR2 YNFKEQ. CDR3: CASTQIQGTTGELFF. The CDR3 DNA reads as TGTGCCAGCACCCAGATTCAGGGTACCACCGGGGAGCTGTTTTTT.

A single count supports this clone. The chain employs TRBV28 and TRBJ2-1, with D perhaps TRBD2 (7 bases). Deletions cut 3 bases from V and 10 bases from J, with 13 bases between. CDR1 is MDHEN and CDR2 is SYDVKM in the germline V gene. The CDR3 runs to 13 residues. The DNA for the CDR3 is TGTGCCAGCAGTTTCGGGGGGCGGGAGGAGCAGTTCTTC. Amino acids: CASSFGGREEQFF.

This clone was picked up one time. This sequence joins TRBV18 and TRBJ2-3; TRBD2 matches at 9 bases. V gave up 2 bases and J gave up 5 bases; unmatched junction bases: 8. The CDR3 runs 16 residues. CDR1 KGHSH and CDR2 LQKENI come from the germline V gene. This CDR3 is CASSPGLAGPRDTQYF. In DNA, the CDR3 is TGTGCCAGCTCACCAGGGCTAGCGGGACCTAGAGATACGCAGTATTTT.

There are a few counts of this clone. The CDR3 DNA is TGTGCCAGCAGTTTAGGAGGGGGCGGCACTGAAGCTTTCTTT. It codes for CASSLGGGGTEAFF. The chain uses TRBV28 and TRBJ1-1, with 7 bases matching TRBD1. Germline lookup yields CDR1 MDHEN and CDR2 SYDVKM. The ends lost 2 bases at V and 4 bases at J; junction bases unmatched: 4. This CDR3 comprises 14 residues.

V and J are TRBV7-2 and TRBJ2-1, with D unclear. The CDR3 spans 13 residues. Germline V gene lookup returns CDR1 SGHTA and CDR2 FQGNSA. Trimming shortened V by 5 bases and J by 0 bases, and 5 bases separated the two germline ends. The CDR3 coding sequence is TGTGCCAGCAGCCCAAACTCCTACAATGAGCAGTTCTTC. Its protein product is CASSPNSYNEQFF.

This chain connects TRBV6-5 to TRBJ2-7; 10 bases fit TRBD1. The CDR3 has 15 residues. The ends lost 6 bases at V and 4 bases at J; junction bases unmatched: 9. Germline V CDR1 and CDR2: MNHEY, SVGAGI. Here the CDR3 reads CASSPAGTGAYEQYF. DNA for the CDR3: TGTGCCAGCAGCCCCGCCGGGACAGGGGCTTACGAGCAGTACTTC.